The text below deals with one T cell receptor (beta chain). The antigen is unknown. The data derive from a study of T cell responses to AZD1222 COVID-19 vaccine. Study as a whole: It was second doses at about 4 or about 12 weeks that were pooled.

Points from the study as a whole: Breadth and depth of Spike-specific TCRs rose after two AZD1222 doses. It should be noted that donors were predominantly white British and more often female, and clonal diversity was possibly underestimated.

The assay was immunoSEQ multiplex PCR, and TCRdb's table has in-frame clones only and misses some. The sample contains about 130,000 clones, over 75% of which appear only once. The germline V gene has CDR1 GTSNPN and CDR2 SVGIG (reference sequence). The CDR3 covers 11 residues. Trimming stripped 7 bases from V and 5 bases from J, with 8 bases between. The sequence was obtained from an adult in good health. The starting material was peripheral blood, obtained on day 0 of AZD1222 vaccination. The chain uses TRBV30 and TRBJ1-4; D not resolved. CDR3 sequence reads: CASRGNEKLFF. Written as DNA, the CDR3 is TGTGCCTCACGAGGGAATGAAAAACTGTTTTTT. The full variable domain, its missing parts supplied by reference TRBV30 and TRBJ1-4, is SQTIHQWPATLVQPVGSPLSLECTVEGTSNPNLYWYRQAAGRGLQLLFYSVGIGQISSEVPQNLSASRPQDRQFILSSKKLLLSDSGFYLCASRGNEKLFFGSGTQLSVL.